The entry that follows covers one T cell receptor beta chain sequence. J was trimmed by 1 base and V by 3 bases; bases with no gene match: 12. The CDR3 extends over 17 amino acids. CDR1 is LNHDA, CDR2 SQIVND, per germline (reference sequence). Per the authors' pipeline: Amplification of reference gene primers was used by the study to estimate nucleated cell counts. Profiling relied on immunoSEQ multiplex PCR, and the TCRdb table lists in-frame clones only, not all of them. The D gene and trimming were derived from the DNA, and the V and J assignments and clone size from that table. The sample lists about 230,000 clones, about 85% occurring once. This entry comes from a study of blood T cell repertoires in COVID-19. Across the study: Sites across the United States, Italy and Spain contributed samples from acute and convalescent COVID-19. T cells, B-cell-depleted T cells, or PBMCs supplied cDNA or gDNA.

This rearrangement joins TRBV19 to TRBJ2-7; TRBD1 matches 7 bases. The clonotype comes from a woman aged 18 to 35 who had recovered from COVID-19. Sequencing was performed on peripheral blood. The CDR3 DNA reads as TGTGCCAGTAGTATGATGCACAGGGGAAAGGGATCCTACGAGCAGTACTTC. Its protein is CASSMMHRGKGSYEQYF.